Listed below are T cell receptor beta chains from one sample, sequenced in a study of T cells in Graves' hyperthyroidism and ophthalmopathy. TCRdb used MiXCR to reprocess the multiplex PCR reads, holding one entry per CDR3 protein. The sample includes some 490,000 distinct CDR3 sequences, about 22% of them seen just once. What was sequenced was blood. The receptors were sampled from an older woman with Graves' ophthalmopathy. CDR3s include the opening cysteine and the closing phenylalanine or tryptophan. The order of the fields is CDR3 length, J gene, D gene, clone size, V gene, CDR3 DNA, CDR3 protein. A D gene is named only where the DNA matches it firmly. Clone size is given for some rows only: seen once, a few or many times, or a class if the clone is expanded.

length: 15; J: TRBJ2-1; D: TRBD1; size: -; V: TRBV9; DNA: TGTGCCAGCAGCGTAGAGGGACAGATTTACAATGAGCAGTTCTTC; CDR3: CASSVEGQIYNEQFF
length: 15; J: TRBJ2-5; D: TRBD2; size: few; V: TRBV6-2/TRBV6-3; DNA: TGTGCCAGCAGGAGATTCGCGGGAGGTGGTGAGACCCAGTACTTC; CDR3: CASRRFAGGGETQYF
length: 16; J: TRBJ1-2; D: -; size: few; V: TRBV3-1; DNA: TGTGCCAGCAGCCAAGAGGGGACACAATTTCACTATGGCTACACCTTC; CDR3: CASSQEGTQFHYGYTF
length: 15; J: TRBJ1-1; D: TRBD1; size: many; V: TRBV2; DNA: TGTGCCAGCAGAGACGACCAGGGGGTGAACACTGAAGCTTTCTTT; CDR3: CASRDDQGVNTEAFF
length: 14; J: TRBJ2-1; D: -; size: many; V: TRBV11-2; DNA: TGTGCCAGCAGCTTAGATAGGGGCTTGGATGAGCAGTTCTTC; CDR3: CASSLDRGLDEQFF
length: 15; J: TRBJ1-5; D: -; size: many; V: TRBV28; DNA: TGTGCCAGCAGTTTATGGGGGGGAATCAATCAGCCCCAGCATTTT; CDR3: CASSLWGGINQPQHF
length: 15; J: TRBJ1-2; D: TRBD1; size: few; V: TRBV6-1; DNA: TGTGCCAGCAGACCCCAGGGGGCGCGGGGCTATGGCTACACCTTC; CDR3: CASRPQGARGYGYTF
length: 17; J: TRBJ1-6; D: -; size: few; V: TRBV7-9; DNA: TGTGCCAGCAGCTTAGCCCGGGACACCCGAGCGGGTTCACCCCTCCACTTT; CDR3: CASSLARDTRAGSPLHF
length: 14; J: TRBJ2-7; D: TRBD2; size: many; V: TRBV5-1; DNA: TGCGCCAGCAGCCTAGCGGCGGCCTCCTACGAGCAGTACTTC; CDR3: CASSLAAASYEQYF
length: 13; J: TRBJ1-2; D: TRBD1; size: few; V: TRBV19; DNA: TGTGCCAGTAGTACTGGACAGGCGAGCGGCTACACCTTC; CDR3: CASSTGQASGYTF
length: 15; J: TRBJ2-6; D: -; size: -; V: TRBV6-1; DNA: TGTGCCAGCAGTGAAATAGAGTCCGGGGCCAACGTCCTGACTTTC; CDR3: CASSEIESGANVLTF
length: 13; J: TRBJ1-2; D: -; size: -; V: TRBV5-1; DNA: TGCGCCAGCAGTCCCATGGGGAACTATGGCTACACCTTC; CDR3: CASSPMGNYGYTF
length: 13; J: TRBJ1-5; D: -; size: many; V: TRBV28; DNA: TGTGCCAGCAGTTTAGAGGGGCAGCAGCCCCAGCATTTT; CDR3: CASSLEGQQPQHF
length: 15; J: TRBJ1-4; D: TRBD1; size: few; V: TRBV6-2/TRBV6-3; DNA: TGTGCCAGCAGTTCCGACAGGGGGATCAATGAAAAACTGTTTTTT; CDR3: CASSSDRGINEKLFF
length: 16; J: TRBJ1-1; D: TRBD1; size: -; V: TRBV6-2/TRBV6-3; DNA: TGTGCCAGCAGTTACGGCAGGGGGCTAACGAACACTGAAGCTTTCTTT; CDR3: CASSYGRGLTNTEAFF
length: 12; J: TRBJ2-7; D: -; size: few; V: TRBV29-1; DNA: TGCAGCGTTGAAGTAGATCGCTTGGAGCAGTACTTC; CDR3: CSVEVDRLEQYF
length: 13; J: TRBJ2-1; D: -; size: many; V: TRBV7-9; DNA: TGTGCCAGCAGCTTAGACAACTACAATGAGCAGTTCTTC; CDR3: CASSLDNYNEQFF
length: 15; J: TRBJ1-6; D: -; size: few; V: TRBV15; DNA: TGTGCCACCAGCAGAGATCCAAGGACTGGTTCACCCCTCCACTTT; CDR3: CATSRDPRTGSPLHF
length: 14; J: TRBJ2-7; D: -; size: -; V: TRBV13; DNA: TGTGCCAGCAGCCCCCGAGGTAAGGCGAACGAGCAGTACTTC; CDR3: CASSPRGKANEQYF
length: 11; J: TRBJ2-5; D: -; size: few; V: TRBV7-9; DNA: TGTGCCAGCAGCCGACCGGAGACCCAGTACTTC; CDR3: CASSRPETQYF
length: 13; J: TRBJ1-1; D: -; size: many; V: TRBV12-3/TRBV12-4; DNA: TGTGCCAGCAGTTTATTCGTAAACGCTGAAGCTTTCTTT; CDR3: CASSLFVNAEAFF
length: 16; J: TRBJ1-4; D: -; size: few; V: TRBV12-5; DNA: TGTGCTAGTGGTTTGGTAGAGGTCGGGGTAGGCGAAAAACTGTTTTTT; CDR3: CASGLVEVGVGEKLFF
length: 12; J: TRBJ1-1; D: -; size: many; V: TRBV5-1; DNA: TGCGCCAGCAAAGCCACAGGGCTGGAAGCTTTCTTT; CDR3: CASKATGLEAFF
length: 14; J: TRBJ1-1; D: TRBD1; size: few; V: TRBV3-1; DNA: TGTGCCAGCAGTCACCGGGACAGGGTTGGTGAAGCTTTCTTT; CDR3: CASSHRDRVGEAFF
length: 19; J: TRBJ2-4; D: -; size: few; V: TRBV6-1; DNA: TGTGCCAGCAGTCGCTCAGGGGGGCGGAGTCAAGTCGCCAAAAACATTCAGTACTTC; CDR3: CASSRSGGRSQVAKNIQYF
length: 17; J: TRBJ2-5; D: TRBD2; size: -; V: TRBV6-1; DNA: TGTGCCAGCAGGGCACGGGGCGGGAGGGCCGGCGGGGAGACCCAGTACTTC; CDR3: CASRARGGRAGGETQYF
length: 16; J: TRBJ2-5; D: TRBD1; size: few; V: TRBV4-1; DNA: TGCGCCAGCCTTTCGAGAAAGACAGGGGGCGGGGAGACCCAGTACTTC; CDR3: CASLSRKTGGGETQYF
length: 15; J: TRBJ2-1; D: TRBD1; size: -; V: TRBV19; DNA: TGTGCCAGTAGTTTAGGACAGGGGTGGCTAAATGAGCAGTTCTTC; CDR3: CASSLGQGWLNEQFF
length: 15; J: TRBJ2-2; D: -; size: -; V: TRBV5-1; DNA: TGCGCCAGCAGCTTGGACGGAATAAGGGCCGGGGAGCTGTTTTTT; CDR3: CASSLDGIRAGELFF